These 4 T cell receptor beta chains came from one sample sequenced in a study of blood T cell repertoires in COVID-19. The table came from immunoSEQ multiplex PCR; TCRdb's copy has only in-frame clones and leaves some out. Here the sample spans roughly 220,000 clones, roughly four fifths being singletons. Sequencing used peripheral blood. These receptors all stem from a woman of 80 years or more with COVID-19, enrolled during active disease.

The V and J genes are TRBV7-8 and TRBJ2-2; weak D call: TRBD2 (6 bases). The CDR3 is made up of 17 amino acids. The V and J ends lost 5 bases and 5 bases respectively, with 21 bases between them. Germline V gives CDR1 SGHVS, CDR2 FQNEAQ. CDR3 DNA sequence: TGTGCCAGCAGCAATCGAGCGGGTAGGGTGAAGACCGGGGAGCTGTTTTTT. Translation: CASSNRAGRVKTGELFF. Drawing the rest from reference TRBV7-8 and TRBJ2-2, the complete variable domain is GAGVSQSPRYKVAKRGQDVALRCDPISGHVSLFWYQQALGQGPEFLTYFQNEAQLDKSGLPSDRFFAERPEGSVSTLKIQRTQQEDSAVYLCASSNRAGRVKTGELFFGEGSRLTVL.

The chain is built from TRBV7-3 and TRBJ2-3, with a weak D call TRBD2 (6 bases). In germline, CDR1 is SGHTA, CDR2 FQGTGA. CDR3 size: 12 residues. V was pared by 4 bases and J by 6 bases, with 8 bases between. This CDR3 is CASSSAGDTQYF. Here the CDR3 DNA reads TGTGCCAGCAGCTCCGCGGGGGATACGCAGTATTTT.

This chain uses TRBV19 with TRBJ2-4; TRBD2 agrees at 13 bases. The J segment lost 0 bases and the V segment lost 3 bases, leaving 14 bases of the junction unmatched. This CDR3 spans 21 amino acids. The V gene's germline CDR1 is LNHDA and CDR2 SQIVND (reference sequence). CDR3 in amino acids: CASSIRWTSGGRQKAKNIQYF. CDR3 nucleotides: TGTGCCAGTAGTATTCGTTGGACTAGCGGGGGCCGACAGAAAGCCAAAAACATTCAGTACTTC.

The rearrangement links TRBV30 to TRBJ2-1; 9 bases line up with TRBD1. Germline V gene data show CDR1 as GTSNPN and CDR2 as SVGIG (reference sequence). J lost 7 bases, V lost 4 bases, and 5 bases had no gene match. This CDR3 has 13 residues. In DNA form, the CDR3 reads TGTGCCTGGAACAGGGGGCTAGGTAATGAGCAGTTCTTC. Translated: CAWNRGLGNEQFF.